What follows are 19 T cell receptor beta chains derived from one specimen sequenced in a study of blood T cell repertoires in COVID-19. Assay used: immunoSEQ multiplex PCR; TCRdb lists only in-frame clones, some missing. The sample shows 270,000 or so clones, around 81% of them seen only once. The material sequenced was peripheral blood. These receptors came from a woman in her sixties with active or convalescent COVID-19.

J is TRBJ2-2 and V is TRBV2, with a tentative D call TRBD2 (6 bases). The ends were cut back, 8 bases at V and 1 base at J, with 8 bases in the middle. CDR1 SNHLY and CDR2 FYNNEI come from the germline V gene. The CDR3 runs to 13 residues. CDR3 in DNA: TGTGCCAGCGGGGGACTGAACACCGGGGAGCTGTTTTTT. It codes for CASGGLNTGELFF.

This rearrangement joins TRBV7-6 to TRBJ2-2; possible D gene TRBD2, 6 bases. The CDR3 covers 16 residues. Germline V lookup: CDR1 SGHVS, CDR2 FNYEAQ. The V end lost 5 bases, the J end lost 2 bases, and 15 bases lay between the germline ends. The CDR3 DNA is TGTGCCAGCAGCCCGAAGGTGGGGGGAAACACCGGGGAGCTGTTTTTT. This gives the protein CASSPKVGGNTGELFF.

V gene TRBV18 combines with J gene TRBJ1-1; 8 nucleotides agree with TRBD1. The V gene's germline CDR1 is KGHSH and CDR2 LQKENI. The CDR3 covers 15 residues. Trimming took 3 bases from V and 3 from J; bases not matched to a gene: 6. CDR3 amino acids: CASSPGGRGHTEAFF. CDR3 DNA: TGTGCCAGCTCACCGGGCGGCAGGGGGCACACTGAAGCTTTCTTT.

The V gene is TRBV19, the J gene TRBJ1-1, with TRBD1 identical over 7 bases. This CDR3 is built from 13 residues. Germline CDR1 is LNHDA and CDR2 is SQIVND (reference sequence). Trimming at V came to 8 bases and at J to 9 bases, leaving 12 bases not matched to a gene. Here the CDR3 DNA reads TGTGCCAGTGAAAGCAACCCGGGACAGAAAGCTTTCTTT. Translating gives CASESNPGQKAFF. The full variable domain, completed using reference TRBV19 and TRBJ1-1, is DGGITQSPKYLFRKEGQNVTLSCEQNLNHDAMYWYRQDPGQGLRLIYYSQIVNDFQKGDIAEGYSVSREKKESFPLTVTSAQKNPTAFYLCASESNPGQKAFFGQGTRLTVV.

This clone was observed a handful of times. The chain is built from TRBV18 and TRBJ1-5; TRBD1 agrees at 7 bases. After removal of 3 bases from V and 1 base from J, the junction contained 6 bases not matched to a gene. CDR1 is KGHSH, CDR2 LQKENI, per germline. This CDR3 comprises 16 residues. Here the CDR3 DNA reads TGTGCCAGCTCACCCAGACAGGGCGGGAGCAATCAGCCCCAGCATTTT. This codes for CASSPRQGGSNQPQHF.

CDR3 amino acids: CASDDRGGVEKLFF. The CDR3, as DNA: TGTGCCAGCGATGACAGGGGTGGAGTTGAAAAACTGTTTTTT. J is TRBJ1-4 and V is TRBV2, with TRBD1 matching over 8 bases. This CDR3 is built from 14 residues. CDR1 is SNHLY, CDR2 FYNNEI, per germline. With V trimmed by 8 bases and J by 7 bases, 9 bases remained unmatched.

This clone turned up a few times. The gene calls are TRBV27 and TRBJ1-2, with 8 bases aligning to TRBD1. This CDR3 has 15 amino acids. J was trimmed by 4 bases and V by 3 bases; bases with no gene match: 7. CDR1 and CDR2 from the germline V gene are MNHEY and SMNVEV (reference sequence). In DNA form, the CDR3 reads TGTGCCAGCAGTTTGGGAGGACAGGGCTTCTATGGCTACACCTTC. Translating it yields CASSLGGQGFYGYTF.

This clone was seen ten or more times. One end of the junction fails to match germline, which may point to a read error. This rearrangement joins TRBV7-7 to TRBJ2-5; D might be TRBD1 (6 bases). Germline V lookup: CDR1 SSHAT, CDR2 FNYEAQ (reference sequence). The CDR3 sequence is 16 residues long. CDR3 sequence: CASSLGRTVRGETQYF. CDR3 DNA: TGTGCTAGCAGCTTAGGCCGGACAGTGAGGGGGGAGACCCAGTACTTC.

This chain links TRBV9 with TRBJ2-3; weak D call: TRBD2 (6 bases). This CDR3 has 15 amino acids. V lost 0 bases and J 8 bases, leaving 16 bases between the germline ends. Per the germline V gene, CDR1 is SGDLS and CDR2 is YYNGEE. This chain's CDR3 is CASSVDPGDSGTQYF. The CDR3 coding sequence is TGTGCCAGCAGCGTAGATCCGGGGGACTCGGGTACGCAGTATTTT. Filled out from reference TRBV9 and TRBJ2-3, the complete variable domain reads DSGVTQTPKHLITATGQRVTLRCSPRSGDLSVYWYQQSLDQGLQFLIQYYNGEERAKGNILERFSAQQFPDLHSELNLSSLELGDSALYFCASSVDPGDSGTQYFGPGTRLTVL.

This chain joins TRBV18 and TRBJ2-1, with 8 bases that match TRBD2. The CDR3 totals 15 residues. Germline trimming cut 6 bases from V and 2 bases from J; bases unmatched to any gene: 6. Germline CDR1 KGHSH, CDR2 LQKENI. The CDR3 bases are TGTGCCAGCTCGTACCTAGCGGGCCCCTACAATGAGCAGTTCTTC. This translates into CASSYLAGPYNEQFF.

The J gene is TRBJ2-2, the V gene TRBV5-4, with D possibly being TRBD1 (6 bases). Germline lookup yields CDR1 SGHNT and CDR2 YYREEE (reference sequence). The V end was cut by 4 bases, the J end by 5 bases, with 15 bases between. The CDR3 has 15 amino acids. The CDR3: CASSLGQSGTGELFF. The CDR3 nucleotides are TGTGCCAGCAGCCTAGGACAGTCGGGGACCGGGGAGCTGTTTTTT.

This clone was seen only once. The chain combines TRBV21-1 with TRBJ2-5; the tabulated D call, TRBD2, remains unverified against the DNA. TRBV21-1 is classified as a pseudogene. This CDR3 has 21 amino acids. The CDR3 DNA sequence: TGTGCCAGCAGCAAAGGTAGCGGACGCGGGGGGGCCGGGTATGAAAAAGAGACCCAGTACTTC. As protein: CASSKGSGRGGAGYEKETQYF.

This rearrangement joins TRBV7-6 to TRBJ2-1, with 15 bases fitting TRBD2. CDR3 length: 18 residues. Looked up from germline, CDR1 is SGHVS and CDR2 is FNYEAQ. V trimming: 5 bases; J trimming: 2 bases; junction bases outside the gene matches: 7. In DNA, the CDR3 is TGTGCCAGCAGCCAAGGACTAGCGGGGGGGCCCGCCTACAATGAGCAGTTCTTC. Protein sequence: CASSQGLAGGPAYNEQFF.

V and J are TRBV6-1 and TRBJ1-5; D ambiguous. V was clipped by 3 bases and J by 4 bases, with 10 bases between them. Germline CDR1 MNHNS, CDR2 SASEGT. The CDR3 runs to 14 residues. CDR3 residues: CASSDKRRNQPQHF. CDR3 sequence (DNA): TGTGCCAGCAGTGATAAACGGAGGAATCAGCCCCAGCATTTT.

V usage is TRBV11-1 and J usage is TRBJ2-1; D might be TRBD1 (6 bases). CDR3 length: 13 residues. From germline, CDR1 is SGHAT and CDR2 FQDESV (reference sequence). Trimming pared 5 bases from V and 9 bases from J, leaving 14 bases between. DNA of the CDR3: TGTGCCAGCAGCCCACACAGAGGGGGTGAGCAGTTCTTC. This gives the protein CASSPHRGGEQFF.

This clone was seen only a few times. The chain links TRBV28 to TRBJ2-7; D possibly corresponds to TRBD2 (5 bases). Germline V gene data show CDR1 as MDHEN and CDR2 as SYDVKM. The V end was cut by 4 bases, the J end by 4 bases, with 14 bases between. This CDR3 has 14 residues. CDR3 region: CASSSGGGYYEQYF. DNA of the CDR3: TGTGCCAGCAGTTCTGGCGGAGGATATTACGAGCAGTACTTC.

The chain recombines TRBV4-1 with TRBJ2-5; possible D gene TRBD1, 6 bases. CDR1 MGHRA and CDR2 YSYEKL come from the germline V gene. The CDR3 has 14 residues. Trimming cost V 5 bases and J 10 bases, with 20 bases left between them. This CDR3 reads CASSSESRTVVQYF. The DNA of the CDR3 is TGCGCCAGCAGCTCAGAGAGCCGGACAGTCGTCCAGTACTTC.

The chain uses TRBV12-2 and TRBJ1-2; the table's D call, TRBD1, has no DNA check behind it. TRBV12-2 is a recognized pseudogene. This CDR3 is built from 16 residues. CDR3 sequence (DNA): TGTGCAAGTCGCTGGGTCCTAGGACAGGGGCGGGATGGCTACACCTTC. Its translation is CASRWVLGQGRDGYTF.

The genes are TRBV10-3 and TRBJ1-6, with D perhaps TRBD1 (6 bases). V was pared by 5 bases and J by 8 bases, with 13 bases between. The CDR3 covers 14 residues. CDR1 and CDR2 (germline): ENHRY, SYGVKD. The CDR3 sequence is CAISQTGKYSPLHF. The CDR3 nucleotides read TGTGCCATCAGTCAAACAGGGAAATATTCACCCCTCCACTTT.